This T cell receptor (beta chain) was sequenced during a study of siplizumab effects on memory and regulatory T cells. With respect to this clone: What it binds is unknown.

The germline gives CDR1 SGHRS, CDR2 YFSETQ. The V gene end was trimmed by 7 bases and the J gene end by 2 bases; junction bases not matched to a gene: 6. The CDR3 is 15 amino acids. The study's findings and limits: Treg origin accounted for an average of approximately 69% of mappable alloreactive CD4+ clones with siplizumab and about 27% in controls.

Per-sample assaying covered around 10^5 TCR templates. The repertoire was sequenced with immunoSEQ multiplex PCR; TCRdb's copy has only in-frame clones and lacks some. The profile shows 120,000 or so clones, around nine tenths of them singletons. The TCR was taken from a human donor in good health. The gene calls are TRBV5-1 and TRBJ2-3; 11 bases fit TRBD1. Sequenced: CD4+ T cells sorted from blood. DNA for the CDR3: TGCGCCAGCGGCCGGGGACAGGGGGACACAGATACGCAGTATTTT. Encoded protein: CASGRGQGDTDTQYF.